One and the same sample provided the 20 T cell receptor beta chains below, sequenced in a study of shared clonotypes between healthy human individuals. Sequenced by immunoSEQ multiplex PCR; TCRdb stores in-frame clones only, minus some. The profile shows over a million clones, approximately 98% of them singletons. Sequencing input: naive CD4+ T cells sorted from blood. The subset denotes: CD45RA+ positively selected. These receptors came from a man aged 25 to 40 in good health.

This clone was detected once. The gene calls are TRBV7-9 and TRBJ1-2; D gene ambiguous. Germline V gives CDR1 SEHNR, CDR2 FQNEAQ (reference sequence). The CDR3 is 17 amino acids. V was pared by 0 bases and J by 8 bases, with 22 bases between. This CDR3 reads CASSLALGREKFKGYTF. Written as DNA, the CDR3 is TGTGCCAGCAGCTTAGCTCTAGGACGGGAAAAATTTAAGGGCTACACCTTC. Complete variable domain (other parts from reference TRBV7-9 and TRBJ1-2): DTGVSQNPRHKITKRGQNVTFRCDPISEHNRLYWYRQTLGQGPEFLTYFQNEAQLEKSRLLSDRFSAERPKGSFSTLEIQRTEQGDSAMYLCASSLALGREKFKGYTFGSGTRLTVV.

The chain links TRBV27 to TRBJ2-1; D is ambiguous. The CDR3 length is 16 residues. CDR1 is MNHEY and CDR2 is SMNVEV in the germline V gene (reference sequence). V dropped 5 bases and J dropped 1 base, with 15 bases sitting between them. CDR3 in DNA: TGTGCCAGCAGTAGGCAAATATCCCCATCCTACAATGAGCAGTTCTTC. Its protein product is CASSRQISPSYNEQFF.

V usage is TRBV6-5 and J usage is TRBJ1-2; 8 bases are a match to TRBD1. V was pared by 2 bases and J by 10 bases, with 6 bases of the junction left unmatched. The germline V gene has CDR1 MNHEY and CDR2 SVGAGI. The CDR3 sequence is 13 residues long. The CDR3 DNA is TGTGCCAGCAGTTACGGCCCGACAGGGGACTACACCTTC. Protein sequence: CASSYGPTGDYTF.

Comments on this clone: This specimen includes other DNA sequences encoding the same CDR3. This chain connects TRBV5-1 to TRBJ2-5, with D unresolved. The CDR3 loop spans 12 amino acids. CDR1 and CDR2 (germline): SGHRS, YFSETQ. V was trimmed by 0 bases and J by 5 bases, leaving 5 bases between them. The CDR3 loop reads CASSLGEETQYF. DNA for the CDR3: TGCGCCAGCAGCTTGGGAGAGGAGACCCAGTACTTC.

The gene calls are TRBV4-1 and TRBJ1-5, with D possibly matching TRBD1 (5 bases). This CDR3 spans 15 amino acids. V lost 2 bases to trimming and J lost 6 bases, with 14 bases between them. Germline values: CDR1 MGHRA, CDR2 YSYEKL. CDR3 sequence reads: CASSQQGRAAQPQHF. In DNA form, the CDR3 reads TGCGCCAGCAGCCAACAGGGACGGGCGGCTCAGCCCCAGCATTTT.

The V gene is TRBV11-2, the J gene TRBJ2-7; D is perhaps TRBD2 (6 bases). V lost 4 bases, J lost 0 bases, and 13 bases lay in between. Germline V lookup: CDR1 SGHAT, CDR2 FQNNGV. CDR3 length: 15 amino acids. This CDR3 reads CASSYLASSSYEQYF. DNA for the CDR3: TGTGCCAGCAGCTACCTAGCGTCTAGCTCCTACGAGCAGTACTTC.

The chain uses TRBV9 and TRBJ2-1; 10 bases line up with TRBD2. V lost 1 base, J lost 10 bases, and 11 bases stayed unmatched. The CDR3 runs to 16 residues. Germline CDR1 reads SGDLS; CDR2 reads YYNGEE. This chain's CDR3 is CASSVFPGLAIGEQFF. As DNA, the CDR3 is TGTGCCAGCAGCGTATTCCCGGGACTAGCGATCGGGGAGCAGTTCTTC.

The V call is TRBV15, the J call TRBJ2-1, with 16 bases identical to TRBD2. This CDR3 region has 18 residues. In germline, CDR1 is LNHNV, CDR2 YYDKDF (reference sequence). V gave up 2 bases and J gave up 8 bases; unmatched junction bases: 9. The CDR3 nucleotides read TGTGCCACCAGCAGATCCACGGGACTAGCGGGAGGGAGGGATGAGCAGTTCTTC. This translates into CATSRSTGLAGGRDEQFF.

The J gene is TRBJ2-7, the V gene TRBV25-1; 9 bases match TRBD1. CDR3 length: 16 residues. V lost 3 bases, J lost 1 base, and 7 bases stayed unmatched. Germline V gives CDR1 MGHDK, CDR2 SYGVNS. CDR3 nucleotide sequence: TGTGCCAGCAGTGAGCCAGGGACAGGGCATTCCTACGAGCAGTACTTC. This gives the protein CASSEPGTGHSYEQYF.

This clone was observed once. The chain uses TRBV19 and TRBJ1-2; TRBD1 agrees at 11 bases. This CDR3 region has 14 residues. J lost 8 bases, V lost 5 bases, and 7 bases had no gene match. Germline CDR1 LNHDA, CDR2 SQIVND (reference sequence). The CDR3 region is CASSRTGGEGGYTF. The CDR3, as DNA: TGTGCCAGTAGTCGGACAGGGGGCGAGGGAGGCTACACCTTC. The variable domain in full, completed from reference TRBV19 and TRBJ1-2, reads DGGITQSPKYLFRKEGQNVTLSCEQNLNHDAMYWYRQDPGQGLRLIYYSQIVNDFQKGDIAEGYSVSREKKESFPLTVTSAQKNPTAFYLCASSRTGGEGGYTFGSGTRLTVV.

The CDR3 protein is CASSSAQSGALDTQYF. The CDR3 region has the DNA TGTGCCAGCAGCTCGGCGCAGTCCGGGGCCTTAGATACGCAGTATTTT. The chain combines TRBV5-4 with TRBJ2-3, with D possibly being TRBD1 or TRBD2 (5 bases each). Trimming cost V 3 bases and J 5 bases, with 19 bases left between them. The germline V gene has CDR1 SGHNT and CDR2 YYREEE (reference sequence). CDR3 length: 16 amino acids.

This clone has only a few counts. This rearrangement joins TRBV9 to TRBJ1-2; unclear D gene. The CDR3 is 13 amino acids. CDR1 is SGDLS, CDR2 YYNGEE, per germline. V was shortened by 3 bases and J by 5 bases, with 11 bases between the two germline ends. CDR3 sequence (DNA): TGTGCCAGCAGCGCCCCCCGAGGATATGGCTACACCTTC. Protein: CASSAPRGYGYTF.

The rearrangement links TRBV11-3 to TRBJ2-7, with a tentative D call TRBD1 (6 bases). CDR3 length: 15 residues. V was clipped by 4 bases and J by 5 bases, with 18 bases between them. Germline V CDR1 and CDR2: SGHNT, YENEEA. The CDR3 DNA reads as TGTGCCAGCAGCTCCAGGGGACCGGGCCTGGACGAGCAGTACTTC. Translating gives CASSSRGPGLDEQYF.

This rearrangement joins TRBV5-5 to TRBJ2-3; tentative D call: TRBD1 (6 bases). Germline lookup yields CDR1 SGHKS and CDR2 YYEKEE (reference sequence). V dropped 6 bases and J dropped 6 bases, with 17 bases sitting between them. The CDR3 covers 14 residues. The CDR3 coding sequence is TGTGCCAGCAACCTACAGGGAGTCGGGGATACGCAGTATTTT. This codes for CASNLQGVGDTQYF. The whole variable domain, filled in from reference TRBV5-5 and TRBJ2-3, reads DAGVTQSPTHLIKTRGQQVTLRCSPISGHKSVSWYQQVLGQGPQFIFQYYEKEERGRGNFPDRFSARQFPNYSSELNVNALLLGDSALYLCASNLQGVGDTQYFGPGTRLTVL.

V usage is TRBV28 and J usage is TRBJ2-7; 10 nucleotides line up with TRBD1. V was pared by 7 bases and J by 6 bases, with 9 bases of the junction left unmatched. The CDR3 has 14 amino acids. The V gene's germline CDR1 is MDHEN and CDR2 SYDVKM. CDR3 nucleotide sequence: TGTGCCAGCATTACCCCGGGACAGGGGACCGAGCAGTACTTC. As protein: CASITPGQGTEQYF.

The CDR3 reads CASSDPSGRTYEQYF. The DNA of the CDR3 is TGTGCCAGCAGTGACCCTAGCGGGAGGACCTACGAGCAGTACTTC. The chain carries TRBV28 and TRBJ2-7, with 11 bases aligning to TRBD2. This CDR3 region has 15 residues. Germline V lookup: CDR1 MDHEN, CDR2 SYDVKM. V gave up 5 bases and J gave up 2 bases; unmatched junction bases: 5.

J is TRBJ2-3 and V is TRBV27; D is ambiguous. The CDR3 extends over 14 amino acids. V gave up 5 bases and J gave up 3 bases, with 12 bases separating them. Germline V gene lookup returns CDR1 MNHEY and CDR2 SMNVEV (reference sequence). CDR3 protein: CASSTRVETDTQYF. Here the CDR3 DNA reads TGTGCCAGCAGTACCCGTGTGGAAACAGATACGCAGTATTTT.

In DNA, the CDR3 is TGTGCCACCGAGACAGGGGAGGGGGCCAAAAACATTCAGTACTTC. This codes for CATETGEGAKNIQYF. The rearrangement uses TRBV28 and TRBJ2-4; D is possibly TRBD1 (8 bases). Deletions cut 10 bases from V and 1 base from J, with 17 bases between. The CDR3 extends over 15 amino acids. In germline, CDR1 is MDHEN, CDR2 SYDVKM.

The chain links TRBV5-3 to TRBJ1-2, with D unclear. TRBV5-3 is noted as an ORF with a role that remains uncertain. The CDR3 totals 15 residues. The ends were cut back, 5 bases at V and 7 bases at J, with 21 bases in the middle. CDR3 bases: TGTGCCAGAAGATCACGCATCAGGAGCTACTCTGGCTACACCTTC. It translates to CARRSRIRSYSGYTF.

This chain joins TRBV6-1 and TRBJ1-2; D might be TRBD1 (5 bases). The CDR3 runs to 13 residues. From germline, CDR1 is MNHNS and CDR2 SASEGT. V lost 11 bases and J 4 bases, leaving 17 bases between the germline ends. DNA of the CDR3: TGTGCCGCCTCAGAGGCAGGGATCTATGGCTACACCTTC. As protein: CAASEAGIYGYTF.